This is a list of T cell receptor beta chains from one sample in a study of blood T cell repertoires in COVID-19. The data were produced by immunoSEQ multiplex PCR, yet TCRdb's version contains in-frame clones alone and is incomplete. The table has about 200,000 clones, more than 75% seen once. Sequenced sample: peripheral blood. These receptor sequences come from a man aged 40-49 years with active or convalescent COVID-19. Each CDR3 is given with its conserved first and last residue. Each record gives: D gene, J gene, clone size, V gene, CDR3 protein, CDR3 DNA. A D gene is named only where the DNA matches it firmly. Expanded clones get a size class; other rows say once, few or many, or leave the size out.

D: NA; J: TRBJ1-1; size: many; V: TRBV7-9; CDR3: CASSPFKGHITEAFF; DNA: TGTGCCAGCAGCCCGTTTAAGGGGCACATCACTGAAGCTTTCTTT
D: TRBD1; J: TRBJ1-2; size: NA; V: TRBV28; CDR3: CASSPGQGYGYTF; DNA: TGTGCCAGCAGCCCCGGACAGGGTTATGGCTACACCTTC
D: NA; J: TRBJ1-1; size: NA; V: TRBV6-5; CDR3: CASSYFSQVNTEAFF; DNA: TGTGCCAGCAGTTACTTCTCTCAGGTGAACACTGAAGCTTTCTTT
D: NA; J: TRBJ2-7; size: once; V: TRBV9; CDR3: CASSADGHGYEQYF; DNA: TGTGCCAGCAGCGCCGACGGACATGGTTACGAGCAGTACTTC
D: NA; J: TRBJ1-2; size: NA; V: TRBV4-1; CDR3: CASSQGANYGYTF; DNA: TGCGCCAGCAGCCAAGGGGCCAACTATGGCTACACCTTC
D: TRBD1; J: TRBJ1-4; size: NA; V: TRBV5-1; CDR3: CASQTGHATNEKLFF; DNA: TGCGCCAGTCAGACAGGGCACGCAACTAATGAAAAACTGTTTTTT
D: NA; J: TRBJ2-5; size: NA; V: TRBV30; CDR3: CAWSVRLRETQYF; DNA: TGTGCCTGGAGTGTCCGTTTGAGGGAGACCCAGTACTTC
D: NA; J: TRBJ2-3; size: NA; V: TRBV4-1; CDR3: CASSRRETLGDTQYF; DNA: TGCGCCAGCAGCCGGCGCGAAACCCTAGGCGATACGCAGTATTTT
D: TRBD2; J: TRBJ2-1; size: NA; V: TRBV27; CDR3: CASSFGTSGYYNEQFF; DNA: TGTGCCAGCAGTTTTGGGACTAGCGGATACTACAATGAGCAGTTCTTC
D: NA; J: TRBJ1-1; size: few; V: TRBV25-1; CDR3: CASSESKGYTEAFF; DNA: TGTGCCAGCAGTGAATCTAAGGGGTACACTGAAGCTTTCTTT
D: TRBD1; J: TRBJ2-2; size: NA; V: TRBV19; CDR3: CATLRQGAGTGELFF; DNA: TGTGCCACCCTCCGGCAGGGGGCCGGCACCGGGGAGCTGTTTTTT
D: TRBD1; J: TRBJ1-1; size: NA; V: TRBV7-2; CDR3: CASSRDRGSTEAFF; DNA: TGTGCCAGCAGCCGGGACAGGGGATCCACTGAAGCTTTCTTT
D: TRBD2; J: TRBJ2-7; size: NA; V: TRBV15; CDR3: CATSREPPLAGDGTEQYF; DNA: TGTGCCACCAGCAGAGAACCCCCACTAGCGGGGGATGGAACCGAGCAGTACTTC
D: TRBD2; J: TRBJ2-7; size: NA; V: TRBV9; CDR3: CASSVELARDSSSYEQYF; DNA: TGTGCCAGCAGCGTAGAACTAGCGAGAGATTCCAGCTCCTACGAGCAGTACTTC
D: NA; J: TRBJ1-4; size: NA; V: TRBV7-2; CDR3: CASSPGGALREKLFF; DNA: TGTGCCAGCAGCCCCGGTGGGGCCCTGAGGGAAAAACTGTTTTTT
D: TRBD1; J: TRBJ2-2; size: NA; V: TRBV5-1; CDR3: CASSLGQEGGELFF; DNA: TGCGCCAGCAGTCTCGGACAGGAAGGCGGGGAGCTGTTTTTT
D: NA; J: TRBJ1-2; size: NA; V: TRBV6-5; CDR3: CASSYSAVNYGYTF; DNA: TGTGCCAGCAGTTACTCTGCGGTGAACTATGGCTACACCTTC
D: TRBD1; J: TRBJ2-7; size: NA; V: TRBV30; CDR3: CAWSATGGNYEQYF; DNA: TGTGCCTGGAGTGCTACAGGGGGCAACTACGAGCAGTACTTC
D: NA; J: TRBJ2-7; size: NA; V: TRBV2; CDR3: CASSEGRGDYEQYF; DNA: TGTGCCAGCAGTGAGGGCAGGGGGGACTACGAGCAGTACTTC
D: TRBD1; J: TRBJ2-3; size: NA; V: TRBV9; CDR3: CASSTQGLSDTQYF; DNA: TGTGCCAGCAGCACACAGGGGTTGTCCGATACGCAGTATTTT
D: TRBD1; J: TRBJ1-3; size: NA; V: TRBV28; CDR3: CASSSRGRGGNTIYF; DNA: TGTGCCAGCAGTTCCAGGGGGCGCGGTGGAAACACCATATATTTT
D: NA; J: TRBJ1-1; size: NA; V: TRBV27; CDR3: CASRRTENTEAFF; DNA: TGTGCCAGCAGAAGGACAGAGAACACTGAAGCTTTCTTT
D: NA; J: TRBJ1-1; size: NA; V: TRBV1; CDR3: CTSSRSPEAFF; DNA: TGCACCAGCAGCCGAAGTCCTGAGGCTTTCTTT
D: TRBD1; J: TRBJ2-1; size: NA; V: TRBV15; CDR3: CATSRRGTANEQFF; DNA: TGTGCCACCAGCAGACGAGGGACAGCTAATGAGCAGTTCTTC
D: NA; J: TRBJ1-6; size: once; V: TRBV7-2; CDR3: CASSAGQFNSPLHF; DNA: TGTGCCAGCAGCGCCGGACAATTTAATTCACCCCTCCACTTT
D: NA; J: TRBJ2-6; size: once; V: TRBV1; CDR3: CTSSQGKGAPSGANVLTF; DNA: TGCACCAGCAGCCAAGGGAAAGGGGCCCCCTCTGGGGCCAACGTCCTGACTTTC
D: TRBD2; J: TRBJ2-2; size: NA; V: TRBV5-4; CDR3: CASSSTVLRGAAGELFF; DNA: TGTGCCAGCAGCTCCACCGTCCTGCGGGGGGCCGCAGGGGAGCTGTTTTTT
D: NA; J: TRBJ2-7; size: NA; V: TRBV9; CDR3: CASTQSGFSYEQYF; DNA: TGTGCCAGCACCCAAAGCGGGTTCTCCTACGAGCAGTACTTC